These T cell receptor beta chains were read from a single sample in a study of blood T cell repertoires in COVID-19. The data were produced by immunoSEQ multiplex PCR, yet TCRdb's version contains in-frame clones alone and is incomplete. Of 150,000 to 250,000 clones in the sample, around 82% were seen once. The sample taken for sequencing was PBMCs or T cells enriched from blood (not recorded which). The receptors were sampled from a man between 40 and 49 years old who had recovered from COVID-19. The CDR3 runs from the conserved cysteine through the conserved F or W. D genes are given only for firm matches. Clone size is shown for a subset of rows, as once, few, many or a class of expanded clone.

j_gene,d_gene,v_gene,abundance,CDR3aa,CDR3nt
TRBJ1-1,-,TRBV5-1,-,CASRSGQNTEAFF,TGCGCCAGCCGCTCGGGACAGAACACTGAAGCTTTCTTT
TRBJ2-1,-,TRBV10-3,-,CAISEGTGWNEQFF,TGTGCCATCAGTGAAGGCACAGGGTGGAATGAGCAGTTCTTC
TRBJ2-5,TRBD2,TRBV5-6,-,CASSRPVGGGETQYF,TGTGCCAGCAGCCGTCCGGTGGGCGGGGGAGAGACCCAGTACTTC
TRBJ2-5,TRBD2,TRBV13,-,CASRRLAAFQETQYF,TGTGCCAGCAGGAGACTAGCGGCCTTCCAAGAGACCCAGTACTTC
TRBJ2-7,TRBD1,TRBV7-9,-,CASSGQGSSYEQYF,TGTGCCAGCAGCGGACAGGGCAGCTCCTACGAGCAGTACTTC
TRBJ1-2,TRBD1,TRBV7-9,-,CASSLGFPTGGEGGYTF,TGTGCCAGCAGCTTAGGCTTTCCGACAGGGGGTGAGGGCGGCTACACCTTC
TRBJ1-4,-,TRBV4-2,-,CASSHSNREKLFF,TGTGCCAGCAGCCATTCGAACAGGGAAAAACTGTTTTTT
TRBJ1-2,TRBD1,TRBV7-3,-,CASSLRQGESYGYTF,TGTGCCAGCAGCTTACGACAGGGTGAGAGCTATGGCTACACCTTC
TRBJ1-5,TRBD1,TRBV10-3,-,CAISGDREDQPQHF,TGTGCCATCAGTGGGGACAGGGAGGACCAGCCCCAGCATTTT
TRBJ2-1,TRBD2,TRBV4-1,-,CASSLPGLAGGHNEQFF,TGCGCCAGCAGCTTGCCGGGACTAGCGGGGGGGCACAATGAGCAGTTCTTC
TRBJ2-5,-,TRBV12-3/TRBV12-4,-,CASSFLEETQYF,TGTGCCAGCAGTTTTTTGGAGGAGACCCAGTACTTC
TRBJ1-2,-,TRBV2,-,CASILQGSYGYTF,TGTGCCAGCATTCTACAGGGCAGCTATGGCTACACCTTC
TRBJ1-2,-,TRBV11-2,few,CASSLAWGDGYTF,TGTGCCAGCAGCTTAGCCTGGGGGGACGGCTACACCTTC
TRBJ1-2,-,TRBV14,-,CASSKGLDSYGYTF,TGTGCCAGCAGCAAAGGTCTGGACAGCTATGGCTACACCTTC
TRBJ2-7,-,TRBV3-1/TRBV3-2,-,CASSPTPKEQYF,TGTGCCAGCAGTCCAACTCCCAAAGAGCAGTACTTC
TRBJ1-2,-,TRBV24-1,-,CATSAGYGYTF,TGTGCCACCAGTGCAGGCTATGGCTACACCTTC
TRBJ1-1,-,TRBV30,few,CAWSGTGRPPEAFF,TGTGCCTGGAGCGGTACAGGTCGTCCCCCTGAAGCTTTCTTT
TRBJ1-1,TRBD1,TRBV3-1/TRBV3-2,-,CASSPTGSEAFF,TGTGCCAGCAGCCCGACAGGGTCTGAAGCTTTCTTT
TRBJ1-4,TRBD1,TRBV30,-,CAWGGTGNEKLFF,TGTGCCTGGGGGGGGACAGGGAATGAAAAACTGTTTTTT
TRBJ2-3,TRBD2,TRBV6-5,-,CASIKGRGDADTQYF,TGTGCCAGCATAAAAGGGCGGGGGGATGCAGATACGCAGTATTTT
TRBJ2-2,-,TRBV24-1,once,CATSDLGRTNTGELFF,TGTGCCACCAGTGACCTCGGCAGGACGAACACCGGGGAGCTGTTTTTT
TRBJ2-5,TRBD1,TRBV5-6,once,CASRTGFETQYF,TGTGCCAGCAGGACAGGGTTCGAGACCCAGTACTTC
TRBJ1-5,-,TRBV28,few,CASSQGSFVDQPQHF,TGTGCCAGCAGCCAGGGGAGTTTCGTTGACCAGCCCCAGCATTTT
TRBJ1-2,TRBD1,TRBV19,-,CASHRDREDGYTF,TGTGCCAGCCACCGGGACAGGGAGGACGGCTACACCTTC
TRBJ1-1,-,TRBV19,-,CASTLDRRTEAFF,TGTGCCAGTACCTTAGACAGGAGGACTGAAGCTTTCTTT
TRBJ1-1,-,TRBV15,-,CAAKTGDMNTEAFF,TGTGCCGCCAAGACAGGTGACATGAACACTGAAGCTTTCTTT
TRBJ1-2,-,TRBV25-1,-,CASNSVAGYTF,TGTGCCAGCAATTCTGTGGCTGGCTACACCTTC
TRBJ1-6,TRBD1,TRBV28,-,CASTLTGDSNSPLHF,TGTGCCAGCACATTGACAGGGGACTCTAATTCACCCCTCCACTTT
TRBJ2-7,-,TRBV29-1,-,CSPELRSLEQYF,TGCAGCCCAGAGTTGAGGTCGTTAGAGCAGTACTTC
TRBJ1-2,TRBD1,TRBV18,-,CASSPGQGVGYTF,TGTGCCAGCTCACCTGGACAGGGGGTGGGCTACACCTTC
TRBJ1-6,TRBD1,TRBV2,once,CASSRQGRRSPLHF,TGTGCCAGTTCTAGACAGGGGAGGCGATCACCCCTCCACTTT
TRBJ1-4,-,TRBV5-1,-,CASSLEGGSYEKLFF,TGCGCCAGCAGCTTGGAAGGGGGTTCTTATGAAAAACTGTTTTTT
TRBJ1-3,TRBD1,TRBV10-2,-,CAGLIPGTDGNTIYF,TGCGCCGGGTTAATACCCGGGACAGATGGAAACACCATATATTTT
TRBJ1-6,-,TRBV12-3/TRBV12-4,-,CASSPGVYSPLHF,TGTGCCAGCAGTCCAGGGGTTTACTCACCCCTCCACTTT
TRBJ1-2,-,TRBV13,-,CASSLIDGYTF,TGTGCCAGCAGCTTGATAGATGGCTACACCTTC
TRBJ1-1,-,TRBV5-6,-,CASSLYRRALEGEAFF,TGTGCCAGCAGCTTGTATAGACGGGCTCTTGAGGGTGAAGCTTTCTTT
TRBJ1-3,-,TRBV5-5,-,CASSLEWGPLGNTIYF,TGTGCCAGCAGCCTAGAGTGGGGGCCCCTTGGAAACACCATATATTTT
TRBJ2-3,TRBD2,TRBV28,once,CASRPGLADTQYF,TGTGCCAGCAGGCCCGGACTAGCTGATACGCAGTATTTT
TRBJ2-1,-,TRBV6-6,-,CASWETGNEQFF,TGTGCCAGCTGGGAGACAGGCAATGAGCAGTTCTTC
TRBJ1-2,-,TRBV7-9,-,CASSLTGSPDYGYTF,TGTGCCAGCAGCCTCACAGGGAGCCCAGACTATGGCTACACCTTC
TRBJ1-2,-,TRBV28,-,CASSLQRVGRPVGYTF,TGTGCCAGCAGTTTACAGCGGGTGGGAAGACCGGTGGGCTACACCTTC
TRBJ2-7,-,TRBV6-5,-,CASSYSRVGGYEQYF,TGTGCCAGCAGTTACTCGAGGGTCGGCGGCTACGAGCAGTACTTC
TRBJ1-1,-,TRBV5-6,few,CASSGQYTEAFF,TGTGCCAGCAGCGGACAGTACACTGAAGCTTTCTTT
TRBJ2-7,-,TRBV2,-,CASSNGILDYEQYF,TGTGCCAGCAGTAACGGCATCCTAGACTACGAGCAGTACTTC
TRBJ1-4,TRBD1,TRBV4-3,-,CASSQATGTGVEKLFF,TGCGCCAGCAGCCAGGCTACCGGGACAGGGGTTGAAAAACTGTTTTTT
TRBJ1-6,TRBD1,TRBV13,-,CASSYGTGDSPLHF,TGTGCCAGCAGCTACGGGACAGGGGATTCACCCCTCCACTTT
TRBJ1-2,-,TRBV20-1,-,CSASVKHGYTF,TGCAGTGCTAGCGTCAAGCATGGCTACACCTTC
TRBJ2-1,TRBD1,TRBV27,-,CASQGQGGRNEQFF,TGTGCCAGCCAGGGACAGGGAGGAAGGAATGAGCAGTTCTTC
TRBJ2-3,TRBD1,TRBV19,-,CASSIIEGAKDTQYF,TGTGCCAGTAGTATAATCGAGGGGGCTAAAGATACGCAGTATTTT
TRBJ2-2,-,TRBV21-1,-,CARDDRVQNTGELFF,TGTGCCAGGGACGACAGGGTCCAGAACACCGGGGAGCTGTTTTTT
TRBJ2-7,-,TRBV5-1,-,CASSIVTGSFYEQYF,TGCGCCAGCAGTATAGTAACAGGATCTTTCTACGAGCAGTACTTC
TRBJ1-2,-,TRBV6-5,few,CASSPGAGYTF,TGTGCCAGCAGTCCAGGGGCCGGCTACACCTTC
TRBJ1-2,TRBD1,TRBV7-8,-,CASSFLRLSGDRNNYGYTF,TGTGCCAGCAGCTTCCTTCGCCTTTCTGGGGACAGGAATAACTATGGCTACACCTTC
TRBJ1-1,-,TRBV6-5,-,CASSYTGARGNTEAFF,TGTGCCAGCAGTTACACCGGAGCCAGGGGGAACACTGAAGCTTTCTTT
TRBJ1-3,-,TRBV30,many,CAWSLERSGNTIYF,TGTGCCTGGAGTCTGGAGAGGTCTGGAAACACCATATATTTT
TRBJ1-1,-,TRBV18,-,CASSPPMGQGTEAFF,TGTGCCAGCTCACCACCGATGGGACAAGGGACTGAAGCTTTCTTT
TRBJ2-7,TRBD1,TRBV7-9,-,CASSMTGTVTSYEQYF,TGTGCCAGCAGCATGACCGGGACAGTTACCTCCTACGAGCAGTACTTC
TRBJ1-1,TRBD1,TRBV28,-,CASTVDRVLNTEAFF,TGTGCCAGCACTGTCGACAGGGTACTGAACACTGAAGCTTTCTTT
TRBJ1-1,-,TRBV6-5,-,CASSYTWTGGTEAFF,TGTGCCAGCAGTTACACATGGACTGGTGGCACTGAAGCTTTCTTT